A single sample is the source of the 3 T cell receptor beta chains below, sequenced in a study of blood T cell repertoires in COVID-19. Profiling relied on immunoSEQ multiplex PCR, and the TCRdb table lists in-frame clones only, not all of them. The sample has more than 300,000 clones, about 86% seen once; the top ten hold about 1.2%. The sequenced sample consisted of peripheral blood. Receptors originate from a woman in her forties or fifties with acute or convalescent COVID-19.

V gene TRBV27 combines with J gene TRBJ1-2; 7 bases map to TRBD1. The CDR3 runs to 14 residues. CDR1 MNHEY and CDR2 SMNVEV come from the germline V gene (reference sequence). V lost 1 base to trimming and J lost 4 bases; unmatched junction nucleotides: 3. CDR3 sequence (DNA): TGTGCCAGCAGTTTATTCCGGGACAGCTATGGCTACACCTTC. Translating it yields CASSLFRDSYGYTF.

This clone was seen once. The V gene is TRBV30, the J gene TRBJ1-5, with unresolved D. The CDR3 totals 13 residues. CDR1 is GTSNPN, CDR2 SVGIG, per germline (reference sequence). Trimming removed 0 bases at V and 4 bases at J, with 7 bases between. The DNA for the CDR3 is TGTGCCTGGAGTGTCACACATAATCAGCCCCAGCATTTT. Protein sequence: CAWSVTHNQPQHF.

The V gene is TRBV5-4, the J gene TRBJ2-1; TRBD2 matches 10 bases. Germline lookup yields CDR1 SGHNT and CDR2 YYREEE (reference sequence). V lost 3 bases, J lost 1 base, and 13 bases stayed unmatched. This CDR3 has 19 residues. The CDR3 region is CASSWVRAGGPGSYNEQFF. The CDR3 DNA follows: TGTGCCAGCAGCTGGGTGAGAGCGGGAGGGCCAGGTTCCTACAATGAGCAGTTCTTC.